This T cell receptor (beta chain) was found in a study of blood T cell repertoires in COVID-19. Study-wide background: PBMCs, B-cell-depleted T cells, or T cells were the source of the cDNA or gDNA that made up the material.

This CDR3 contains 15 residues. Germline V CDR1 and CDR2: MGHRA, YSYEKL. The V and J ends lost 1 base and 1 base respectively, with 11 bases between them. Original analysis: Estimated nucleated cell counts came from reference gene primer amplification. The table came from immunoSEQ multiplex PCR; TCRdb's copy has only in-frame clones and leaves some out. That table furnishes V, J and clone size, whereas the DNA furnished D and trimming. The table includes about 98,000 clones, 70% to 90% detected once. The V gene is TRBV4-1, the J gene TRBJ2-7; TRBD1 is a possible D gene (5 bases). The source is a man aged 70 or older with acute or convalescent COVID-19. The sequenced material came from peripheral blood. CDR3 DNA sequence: TGCGCCAGCAGCCAAGGCGTAAGGGGATCCTACGAGCAGTACTTC. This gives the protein CASSQGVRGSYEQYF.